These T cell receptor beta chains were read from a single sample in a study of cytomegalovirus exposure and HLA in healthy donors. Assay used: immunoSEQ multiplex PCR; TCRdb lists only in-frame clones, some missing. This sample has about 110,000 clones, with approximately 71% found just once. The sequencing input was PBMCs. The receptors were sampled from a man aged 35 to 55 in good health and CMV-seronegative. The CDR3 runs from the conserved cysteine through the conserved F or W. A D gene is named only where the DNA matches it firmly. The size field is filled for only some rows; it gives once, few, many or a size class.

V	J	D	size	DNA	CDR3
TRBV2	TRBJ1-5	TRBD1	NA	TGTGCCAGCAGTGGACAGGGGGCGCCCAATCAGCCCCAGCATTTT	CASSGQGAPNQPQHF
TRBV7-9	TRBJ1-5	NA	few	TGTGCCAGCAGCTTAGCTCCCGTCGGATCAGAGGGAAAACCCCAGCATTTT	CASSLAPVGSEGKPQHF
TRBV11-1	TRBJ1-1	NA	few	TGTGCCAGCAGCTTAGCTATGACTGAAGCTTTCTTT	CASSLAMTEAFF
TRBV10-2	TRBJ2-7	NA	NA	TGCGCCAGCACCCCTCGGGGGAACTACGAGCAGTACTTC	CASTPRGNYEQYF
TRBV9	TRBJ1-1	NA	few	TGTGCCAGCAGCGTAGAAGGGGCTGGTACTGAAGCTTTCTTT	CASSVEGAGTEAFF
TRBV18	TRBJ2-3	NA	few	TGTGCCAGCTCACCACCCAACACAGATACGCAGTATTTT	CASSPPNTDTQYF
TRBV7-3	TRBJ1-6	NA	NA	TGTGCCAGCAGCTTGCAGGGGAGATCACCCCTCCACTTT	CASSLQGRSPLHF
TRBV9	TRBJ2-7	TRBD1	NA	TGTGCCAGCAGCGTTGGGACAGCATCCTACGAGCAGTACTTC	CASSVGTASYEQYF
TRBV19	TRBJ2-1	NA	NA	TGTGCCAGCGAAAGGGGGCGGGGGGATAACTACAATGAGCAGTTCTTC	CASERGRGDNYNEQFF
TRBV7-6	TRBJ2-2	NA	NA	TGTGCCAGCAGCTTAGCGGCTCTACTTCCCGGCAGGGAGAACACCGGGGAGCTGTTTTTT	CASSLAALLPGRENTGELFF
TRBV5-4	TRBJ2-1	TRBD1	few	TGTGCCAGCAGCTTAGGACAGGGGCCGAATGAGCAGTTCTTC	CASSLGQGPNEQFF
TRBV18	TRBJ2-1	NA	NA	TGTGCCAGCTCACCAAGACAGAATCCCTCCTACAATGAGCAGTTCTTC	CASSPRQNPSYNEQFF
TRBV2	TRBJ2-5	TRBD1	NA	TGTGCCAGCAGTAAAGACAGGGCGGAGACCCAGTACTTC	CASSKDRAETQYF
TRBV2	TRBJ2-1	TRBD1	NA	TGTGCCAGCAGTGAGAGGGGACAGGGGTACAATGAGCAGTTCTTC	CASSERGQGYNEQFF
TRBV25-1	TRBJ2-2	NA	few	TGTGCCAGCAGAAGAGGAGGCACCGGGGAGCTGTTTTTT	CASRRGGTGELFF
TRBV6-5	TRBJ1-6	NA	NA	TGTGCCAGCAGTTACTCGTTATGGGGGCATAGGTCACCCCTCCACTTT	CASSYSLWGHRSPLHF
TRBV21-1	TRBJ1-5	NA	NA	TGTGCCAGCAGCAAAGAAAGGACAGGGGCCTCGAAGGGCAATCAGCCCCAGCATTTT	CASSKERTGASKGNQPQHF
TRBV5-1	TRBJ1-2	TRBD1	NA	TGCGCCAGCAGCCCGGGACAGGAGAACTATGGCTACACCTTC	CASSPGQENYGYTF
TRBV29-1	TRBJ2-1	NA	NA	TGCAGCGTTGAAGATCGAACGGGTATGGAGCAGTTCTTC	CSVEDRTGMEQFF
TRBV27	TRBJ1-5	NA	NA	TGTGCCAGCAGTTACAGGGTTGGCAATCAGCCCCAGCATTTT	CASSYRVGNQPQHF
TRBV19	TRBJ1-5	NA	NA	TGTGCCAGTACCCAGGAGAGAGGGAGGAATCAGCCCCAGCATTTT	CASTQERGRNQPQHF
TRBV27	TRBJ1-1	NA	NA	TGTGCCAGCGGGGAACAGGGAGCCGGTCTGGGAGCTTTCTTT	CASGEQGAGLGAFF
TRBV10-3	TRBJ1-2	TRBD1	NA	TGTGCCATCAGTGGGACAGGGTCTCATGGCTACACCTTC	CAISGTGSHGYTF
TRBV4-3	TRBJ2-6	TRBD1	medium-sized	TGCGCCAGCAGCCAAGAGACAGGGGGCTCTGGGGCCAACGTCCTGACTTTC	CASSQETGGSGANVLTF
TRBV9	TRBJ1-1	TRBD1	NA	TGTGCCAGCAGCGCCGCGGGACAGACGAACACTGAAGCTTTCTTT	CASSAAGQTNTEAFF
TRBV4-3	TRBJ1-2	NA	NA	TGCGCCAGCAGCCAAGGACAGAGTTATGGCTACCCCTTC	CASSQGQSYGYPF
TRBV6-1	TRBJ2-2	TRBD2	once	TGTGCCAGCAGTGAAGATCCTAGCGGGGTCGGGGAGCTGTTTTTT	CASSEDPSGVGELFF
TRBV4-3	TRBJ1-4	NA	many	TGCGCCAGCAGCCAAAACAGAGCAACTAATGAAAAACTGTTTTTT	CASSQNRATNEKLFF
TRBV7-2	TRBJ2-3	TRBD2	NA	TGTGCCAGCAGCTTAGACCCTAGCGGGAGCACAGATACGCAGTATTTT	CASSLDPSGSTDTQYF
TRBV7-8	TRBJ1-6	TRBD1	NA	TGTGCCAGCAGCTTATTTTCGGGTTTGTGGACAGGGGACTCACCCCTCCACTTT	CASSLFSGLWTGDSPLHF
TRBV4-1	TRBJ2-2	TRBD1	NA	TGCGCCAGCAGCCCACAAGTACTTCCCTGGACAGGGGGCTCTTCTGCCACCGGGGAGCTGTTTTTT	CASSPQVLPWTGGSSATGELFF
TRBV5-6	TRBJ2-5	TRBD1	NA	TGTGCCAGCAGCTTGGTGAAAAGGGGGCCAAGCCGAGAGACCCAGTACTTC	CASSLVKRGPSRETQYF
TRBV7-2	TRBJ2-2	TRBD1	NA	TGTGCCAGCAGTGACCGGGACAGGATCGACGGGGAGCTGTTTTTT	CASSDRDRIDGELFF
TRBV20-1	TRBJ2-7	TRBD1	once	TGCAGTGCCCGACAGGGGAGAGAGCAGTACTTC	CSARQGREQYF
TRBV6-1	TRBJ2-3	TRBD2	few	TGTGCCAGCAGTGGACTAGCGGGGGGATGGCCAGATACGCAGTATTTT	CASSGLAGGWPDTQYF
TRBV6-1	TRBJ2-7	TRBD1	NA	TGTGCCAGCAACCCAGACAGGGGCAGCTCCTACGAGCAGTACTTC	CASNPDRGSSYEQYF
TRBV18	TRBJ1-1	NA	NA	TGTGCCAGCTCACCACCCGCTACTGGGAGGAACGCTGAAGCTTTCTTT	CASSPPATGRNAEAFF
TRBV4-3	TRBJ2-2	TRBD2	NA	TGCGCCAGCAGCCAACTAGCGGGGGCCTTTACCGGGGAGCTGTTTTTT	CASSQLAGAFTGELFF
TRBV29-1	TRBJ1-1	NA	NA	TGCAGCGTTGAAGTCCTGACAGTTTTGAACACTGAAGCTTTCTTT	CSVEVLTVLNTEAFF
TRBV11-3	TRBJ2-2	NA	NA	TGTGCCAGCAGCCCCCCTTCCAACACCGGGGAGCTGTTTTTT	CASSPPSNTGELFF
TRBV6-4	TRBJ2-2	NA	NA	TGTGCCGAACAGGGTTACACCGGGGAGCTGTTTTTT	CAEQGYTGELFF
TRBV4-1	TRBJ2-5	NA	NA	TGCGCCAGCAGCCAAGATCCACGGACTATACGAGGGGAGACCCAGTACTTC	CASSQDPRTIRGETQYF
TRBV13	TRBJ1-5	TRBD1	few	TGTGCCAGCAGCACGGGGACAGGGGGCGGCGAGCCCCAGCATTTT	CASSTGTGGGEPQHF
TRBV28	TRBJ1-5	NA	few	NA	CASSSSDRIYQPQHF
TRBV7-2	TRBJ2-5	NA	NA	TGTGCCAGCAGCTTAGCATGGAGCCAAGAGACCCAGTACTTC	CASSLAWSQETQYF
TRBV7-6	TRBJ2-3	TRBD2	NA	TGTGCCAGCAGCATACTAGCGACGGTCACAGATACGCAGTATTTT	CASSILATVTDTQYF
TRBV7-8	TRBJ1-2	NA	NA	TGTGCCAGCAGCACGCCAGGGACACCCCCTAACTATGGCTACACCTTC	CASSTPGTPPNYGYTF
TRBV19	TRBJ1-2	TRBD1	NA	TGTGCCAGTAGCCGGGACAGGGGTGTAGAGAACGGTTATGGCTACACCTTC	CASSRDRGVENGYGYTF
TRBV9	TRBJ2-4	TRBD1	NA	TGTGCCAGCAGCCCCCGGACAGGGTTGGACGTATCCAAAAACATTCAGTACTTC	CASSPRTGLDVSKNIQYF
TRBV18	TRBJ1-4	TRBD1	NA	TGTGCCAGCTCACCCGGACAGGCTAATGAAAAACTGTTTTTT	CASSPGQANEKLFF
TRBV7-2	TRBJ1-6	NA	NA	TGTGCCAGCAGCTCGACGGGGGGAAGGTCACCCCTCCACTTT	CASSSTGGRSPLHF